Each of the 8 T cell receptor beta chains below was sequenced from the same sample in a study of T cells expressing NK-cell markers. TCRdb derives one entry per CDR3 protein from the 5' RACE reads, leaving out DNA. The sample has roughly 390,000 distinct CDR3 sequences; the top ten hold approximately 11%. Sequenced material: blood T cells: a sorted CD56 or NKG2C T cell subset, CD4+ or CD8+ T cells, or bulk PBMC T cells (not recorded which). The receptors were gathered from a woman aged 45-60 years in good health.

The CDR3 here is CASSPILVRDRGSQYF. This chain links TRBV19 with TRBJ2-5; TCRdb's D call, TRBD1, is unchecked because there is no DNA. The CDR3 runs to 16 residues. Germline loops: CDR1 LNHDA, CDR2 SQIVND (reference sequence).

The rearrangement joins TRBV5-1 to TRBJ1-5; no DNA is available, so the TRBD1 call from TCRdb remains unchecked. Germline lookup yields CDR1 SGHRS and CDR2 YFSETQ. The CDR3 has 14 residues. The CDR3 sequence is CASSLTGDNQPQHF.

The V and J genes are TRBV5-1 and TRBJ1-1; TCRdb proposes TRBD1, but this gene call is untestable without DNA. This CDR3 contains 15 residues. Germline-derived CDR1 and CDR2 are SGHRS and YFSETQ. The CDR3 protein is CASSQGTLQGTEAFF.

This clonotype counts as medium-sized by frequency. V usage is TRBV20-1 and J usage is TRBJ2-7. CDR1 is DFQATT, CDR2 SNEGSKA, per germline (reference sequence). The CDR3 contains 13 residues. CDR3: CSARGSEPYEQYF.

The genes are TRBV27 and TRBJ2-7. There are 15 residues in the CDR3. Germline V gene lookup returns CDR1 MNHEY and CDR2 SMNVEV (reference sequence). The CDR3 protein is CASSLFDRNAYEQYF.

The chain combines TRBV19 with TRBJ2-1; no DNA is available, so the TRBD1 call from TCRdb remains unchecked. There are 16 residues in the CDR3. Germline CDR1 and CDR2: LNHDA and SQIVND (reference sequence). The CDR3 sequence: CASSRDSGAAYNEQFF.

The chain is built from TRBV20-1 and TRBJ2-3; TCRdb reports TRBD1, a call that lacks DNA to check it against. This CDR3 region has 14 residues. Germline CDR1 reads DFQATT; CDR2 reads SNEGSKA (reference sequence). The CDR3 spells CSASLGGGYDTQYF.

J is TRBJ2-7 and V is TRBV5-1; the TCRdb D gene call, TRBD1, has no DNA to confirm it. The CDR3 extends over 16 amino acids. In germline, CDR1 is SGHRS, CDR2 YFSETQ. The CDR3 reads CASSLAKNWAGNEQYF. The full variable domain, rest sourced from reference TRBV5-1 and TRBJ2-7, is KAGVTQTPRYLIKTRGQQVTLSCSPISGHRSVSWYQQTPGQGLQFLFEYFSETQRNKGNFPGRFSGRQFSNSRSEMNVSTLELGDSALYLCASSLAKNWAGNEQYFGPGTRLTVT.